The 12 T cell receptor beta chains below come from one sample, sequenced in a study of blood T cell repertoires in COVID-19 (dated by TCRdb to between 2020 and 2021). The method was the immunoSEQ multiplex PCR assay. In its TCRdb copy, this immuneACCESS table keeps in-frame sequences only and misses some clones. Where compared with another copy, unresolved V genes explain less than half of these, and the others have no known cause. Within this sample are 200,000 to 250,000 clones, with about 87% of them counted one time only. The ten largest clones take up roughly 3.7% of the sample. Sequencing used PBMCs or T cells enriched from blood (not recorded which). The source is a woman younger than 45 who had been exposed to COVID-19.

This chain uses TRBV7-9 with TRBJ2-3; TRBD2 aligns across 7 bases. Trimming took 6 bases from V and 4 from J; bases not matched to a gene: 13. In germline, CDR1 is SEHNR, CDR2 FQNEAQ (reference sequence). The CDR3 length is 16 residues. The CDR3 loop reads CASRLARGREADTQYF. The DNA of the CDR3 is TGTGCCAGCAGACTCGCACGGGGGAGGGAAGCAGATACGCAGTATTTT.

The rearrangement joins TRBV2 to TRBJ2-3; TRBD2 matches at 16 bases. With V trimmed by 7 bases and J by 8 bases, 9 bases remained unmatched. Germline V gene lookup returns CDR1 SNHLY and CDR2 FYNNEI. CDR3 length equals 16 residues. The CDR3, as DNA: TGTGCCAGCACGGGACTAGCGGGAGGGCTGAAGGGTACGCAGTATTTT. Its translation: CASTGLAGGLKGTQYF.

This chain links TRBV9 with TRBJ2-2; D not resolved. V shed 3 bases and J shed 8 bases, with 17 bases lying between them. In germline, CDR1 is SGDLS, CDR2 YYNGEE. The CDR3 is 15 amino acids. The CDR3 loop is CASSARVAAEGELFF. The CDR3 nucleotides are TGTGCCAGCAGCGCCCGGGTCGCGGCGGAAGGGGAGCTGTTTTTT.

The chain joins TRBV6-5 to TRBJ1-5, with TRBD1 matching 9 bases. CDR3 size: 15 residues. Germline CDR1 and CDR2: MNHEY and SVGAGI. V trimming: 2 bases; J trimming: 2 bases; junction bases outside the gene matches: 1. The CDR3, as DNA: TGTGCCAGCAGTTACCGGACAGGGGGCAATCAGCCCCAGCATTTT. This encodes CASSYRTGGNQPQHF.

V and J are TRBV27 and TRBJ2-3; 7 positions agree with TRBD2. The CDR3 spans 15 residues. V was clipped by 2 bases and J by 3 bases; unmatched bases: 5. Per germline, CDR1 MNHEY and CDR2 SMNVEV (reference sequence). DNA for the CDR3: TGTGCCAGCAGTTTAGGCGGGAGTAGGACAGATACGCAGTATTTT. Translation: CASSLGGSRTDTQYF.

CDR3 region: CASSFGSGRDTQYF. The CDR3 region has the DNA TGTGCCAGCAGTTTCGGGAGCGGACGAGATACGCAGTATTTT. The rearrangement uses TRBV6-5 and TRBJ2-3; maybe TRBD2 (6 bases). The CDR3 has 14 residues. CDR1 and CDR2 from the germline V gene are MNHEY and SVGAGI. The germline V and J ends were trimmed by 4 bases and 5 bases, with 13 bases remaining between them.

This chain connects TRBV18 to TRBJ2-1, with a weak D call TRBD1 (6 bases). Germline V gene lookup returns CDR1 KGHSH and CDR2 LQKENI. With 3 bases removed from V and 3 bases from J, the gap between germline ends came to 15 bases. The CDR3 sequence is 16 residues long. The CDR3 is CASSPSTGTLYNEQFF. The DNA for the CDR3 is TGTGCCAGCTCACCGAGTACAGGGACACTCTACAATGAGCAGTTCTTC. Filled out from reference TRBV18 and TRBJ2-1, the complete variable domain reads NAGVMQNPRHLVRRRGQEARLRCSPMKGHSHVYWYRQLPEEGLKFMVYLQKENIIDESGMPKERFSAEFPKEGPSILRIQQVVRGDSAAYFCASSPSTGTLYNEQFFGPGTRLTVL.

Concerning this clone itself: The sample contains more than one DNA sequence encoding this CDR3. CDR3 region: CASSLGTGGNQPQHF. As DNA, the CDR3 is TGCGCCAGCAGCTTGGGGACAGGGGGAAATCAGCCCCAGCATTTT. The chain employs TRBV5-1 and TRBJ1-5, with 10 bases aligning to TRBD1. The CDR3 has 15 residues. V was pared by 0 bases and J by 4 bases, with 1 base of the junction left unmatched. CDR1 and CDR2 (germline): SGHRS, YFSETQ.

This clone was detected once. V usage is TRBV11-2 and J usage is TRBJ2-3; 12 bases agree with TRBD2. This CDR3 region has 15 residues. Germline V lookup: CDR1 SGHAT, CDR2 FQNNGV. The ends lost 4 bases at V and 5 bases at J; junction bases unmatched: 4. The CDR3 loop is CASSSLAGGGDTQYF. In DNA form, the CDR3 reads TGTGCCAGCAGCTCACTAGCGGGAGGTGGAGATACGCAGTATTTT.

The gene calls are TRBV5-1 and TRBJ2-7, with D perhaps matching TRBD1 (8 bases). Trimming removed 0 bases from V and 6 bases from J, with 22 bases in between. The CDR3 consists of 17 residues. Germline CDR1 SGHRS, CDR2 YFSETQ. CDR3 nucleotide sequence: TGCGCCAGCAGCTTGGTAAGGACAGGGATCCCGGGAGGCGAGCAGTACTTC. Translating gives CASSLVRTGIPGGEQYF. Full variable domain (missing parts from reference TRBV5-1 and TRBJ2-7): KAGVTQTPRYLIKTRGQQVTLSCSPISGHRSVSWYQQTPGQGLQFLFEYFSETQRNKGNFPGRFSGRQFSNSRSEMNVSTLELGDSALYLCASSLVRTGIPGGEQYFGPGTRLTVT.

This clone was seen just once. This CDR3 is CASSPLGLGVSTQYF. The CDR3 DNA reads TGTGCCAGCAGCCCCCTGGGACTAGGAGTTTCTACGCAGTATTTT. This chain uses TRBV11-1 with TRBJ2-3, with TRBD2 matching over 8 bases. The CDR3 length is 15 residues. CDR1 and CDR2 from the germline V gene are SGHAT and FQDESV (reference sequence). J lost 8 bases, V lost 5 bases, and 12 bases had no gene match.

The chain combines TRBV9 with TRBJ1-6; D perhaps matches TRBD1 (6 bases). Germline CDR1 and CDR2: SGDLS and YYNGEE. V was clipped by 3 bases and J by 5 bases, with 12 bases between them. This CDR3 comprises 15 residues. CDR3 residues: CASSASTGHNSPLHF. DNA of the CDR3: TGTGCCAGCAGCGCCTCGACAGGCCATAATTCACCCCTCCACTTT.